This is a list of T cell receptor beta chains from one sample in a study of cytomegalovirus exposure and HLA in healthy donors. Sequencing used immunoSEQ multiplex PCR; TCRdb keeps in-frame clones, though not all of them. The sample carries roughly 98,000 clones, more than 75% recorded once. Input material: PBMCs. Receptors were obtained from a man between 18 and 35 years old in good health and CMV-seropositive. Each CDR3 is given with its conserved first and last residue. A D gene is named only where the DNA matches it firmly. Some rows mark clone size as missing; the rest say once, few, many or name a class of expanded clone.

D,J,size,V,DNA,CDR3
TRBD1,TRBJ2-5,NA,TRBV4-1,TGCGCCAGCAGCCTAGACAGGGGGCCTGAGACCCAGTACTTC,CASSLDRGPETQYF
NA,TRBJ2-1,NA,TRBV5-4,TGTGCCAGCAGCTTAGTTGCTAGCTCCTACAATGAGCAGTTCTTC,CASSLVASSYNEQFF
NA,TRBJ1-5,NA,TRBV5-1,TGCGCCAGCAGCTTGGGGCGCAATCAGCCCCAGCATTTT,CASSLGRNQPQHF
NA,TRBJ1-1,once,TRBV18,TGTGCCAGCTCAACCGGGGGATCCATGAACACTGAAGCTTTCTTT,CASSTGGSMNTEAFF
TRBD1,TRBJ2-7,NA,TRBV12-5,TGTGCTAGTGGCCACGGACAGGGGGTTTCCTACGAGCAGTACTTC,CASGHGQGVSYEQYF
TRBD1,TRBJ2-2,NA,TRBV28,TGTGCCAGCAGTTTATATGGGACAGGGAACACCGGGGAGCTGTTTTTT,CASSLYGTGNTGELFF
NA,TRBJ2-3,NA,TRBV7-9,TGTGCCAGCAGCTCAGAACGACAGCTCACAGATACGCAGTATTTT,CASSSERQLTDTQYF
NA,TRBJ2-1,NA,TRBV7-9,TGTGCCAGCAGCCCGCGGGAAGAGCAGTTCTTC,CASSPREEQFF
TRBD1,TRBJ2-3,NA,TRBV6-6,TGTGCCAGCAGTTACGACAGGGGTACAGATACGCAGTATTTT,CASSYDRGTDTQYF
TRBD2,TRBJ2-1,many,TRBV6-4,TGTGCCAGCAGTGAATCAAGCGGGGGCCCTTACAATGAGCAGTTCTTC,CASSESSGGPYNEQFF
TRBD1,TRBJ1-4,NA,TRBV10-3,TGTGCCATCTGGACAGGGAGGTTTGGAGGGGCAACTAATGAAAAACTGTTTTTT,CAIWTGRFGGATNEKLFF
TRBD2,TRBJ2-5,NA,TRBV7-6,TGTGCCAGCAGCTACCCCAGGGCTAGCGGCCAAGAGACCCAGTACTTC,CASSYPRASGQETQYF
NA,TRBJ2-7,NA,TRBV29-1,TGCAGCGTTGTCTTAGGGGGTTATGCCTACGAGCAGTACTTC,CSVVLGGYAYEQYF
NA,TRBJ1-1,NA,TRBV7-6,TGTGCCAGCAGCTTGGATGGACAGAACACTGAAGCTTTCTTT,CASSLDGQNTEAFF
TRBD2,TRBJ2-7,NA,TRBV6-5,TGTGCCAGCAGTAGACTAGCGGGAGGTTCCTACGAGCAGTACTTC,CASSRLAGGSYEQYF
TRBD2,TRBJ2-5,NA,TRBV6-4,TGTGCCAGCAACAGGACTAGCGGGGCCCTAGAGACCCAGTACTTC,CASNRTSGALETQYF
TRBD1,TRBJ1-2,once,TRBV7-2,TGTGCCAGCAGGTCCGAGGGGGCTCGGTATGGCTACACCTTC,CASRSEGARYGYTF
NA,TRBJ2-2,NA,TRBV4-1,TGCGCCAGCAGCCAAGAAGGTCCAGCGGGTTTAAACACCGGGGAGCTGTTTTTT,CASSQEGPAGLNTGELFF
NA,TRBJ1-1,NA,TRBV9,TGTGCCAGCAGCGTGCGTATTTCAGGTGAAGCTTTCTTT,CASSVRISGEAFF
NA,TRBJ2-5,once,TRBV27,TGTGCCAGCAACGGAGGGCAGACCTACCTCCAAGAGACCCAGTACTTC,CASNGGQTYLQETQYF
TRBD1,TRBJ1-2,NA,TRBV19,TGTGCCAGTAACAGACAGGGGTTCTATGGCTACACCTTC,CASNRQGFYGYTF
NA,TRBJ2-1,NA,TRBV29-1,TGCAGCGTTGAGTTGCGGGACTATGAGCAGTTCTTC,CSVELRDYEQFF
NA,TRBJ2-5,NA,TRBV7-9,TGTGCCAGCAGCTTAGTTATAGGACAGCAAGAGACCCAGTACTTC,CASSLVIGQQETQYF
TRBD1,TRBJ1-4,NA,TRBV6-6,TGTGCCAGCAGCCCTGGGACAGGGACGCCGCGGGAACTGTTTTTT,CASSPGTGTPRELFF
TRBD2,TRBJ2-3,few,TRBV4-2,TGTGCCAGCAGCCAAAGCCTAGCGGGGGGCACAGATACGCAGTATTTT,CASSQSLAGGTDTQYF
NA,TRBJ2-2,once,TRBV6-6,TGTGCCAGCAGCCAGGTATCGAACACCGGGGAGCTGTTTTTT,CASSQVSNTGELFF
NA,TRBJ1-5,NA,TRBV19,TGTGCCAGTAGTACCCTGTCCGGTGGACACTCCAATCAGCCCCAGCATTTT,CASSTLSGGHSNQPQHF
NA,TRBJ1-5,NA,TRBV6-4,TGTGCCAGCAGCGCCGAAAGTGAGGGCCAGCCCCAGCATTTT,CASSAESEGQPQHF
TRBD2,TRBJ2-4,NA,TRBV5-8,TGTGCCAGCAGCTTGAGGCTAGCGGGACCCGGCATTCAGTACTTC,CASSLRLAGPGIQYF
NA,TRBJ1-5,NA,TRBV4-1,TGCGCCAGCAGCCTCTGGGAGGCGGCCTCGGGTAGCAATCAGCCCCAGCATTTT,CASSLWEAASGSNQPQHF
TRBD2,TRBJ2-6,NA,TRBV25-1,TGTGCCAGCAGTGAATCGGGGGGTTTGCGCGGGGCCAACGTCCTGACTTTC,CASSESGGLRGANVLTF
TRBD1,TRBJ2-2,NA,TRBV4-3,TGCGCCAGCAGCCAAGACCACAGGGGGGCCGGGGAGCTGTTTTTT,CASSQDHRGAGELFF
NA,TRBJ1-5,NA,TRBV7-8,TGTGCCAGCAGCATTACTATAAATGCAGGGGTGGGTCAGCCCCAGCATTTT,CASSITINAGVGQPQHF
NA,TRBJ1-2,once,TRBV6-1,TGTGCCAGCGGGGGGGGCTACACCTTC,CASGGGYTF
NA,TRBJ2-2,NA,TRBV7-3,TGTGCCAGCAGCCCCCAATTGGGCGTTTGGGACACCGGGGAGCTGTTTTTT,CASSPQLGVWDTGELFF
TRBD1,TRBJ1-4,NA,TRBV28,TGTGCCAGCAGTTTATCACAGGGGGCATGGGAAAAACTGTTTTTT,CASSLSQGAWEKLFF
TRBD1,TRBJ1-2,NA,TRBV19,TGTGCCAGTAGTGTTATGGACAGGTCAAGTTATTACACCTTC,CASSVMDRSSYYTF
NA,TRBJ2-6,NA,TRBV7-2,TGTGCCAGCAGCCTGCGTACAGGGAGTGGGGCCAACGTCCTGACTTTC,CASSLRTGSGANVLTF
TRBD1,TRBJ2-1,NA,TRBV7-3,TGTGCCAGCAGCCCAAGACCGGACAGGGTTCTCGGCAATGAGCAGTTCTTC,CASSPRPDRVLGNEQFF
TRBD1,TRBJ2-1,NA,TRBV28,TGTGCCAGCAGTCCCCCTCGACAGGGTCAAGGTGAGCAGTTCTTC,CASSPPRQGQGEQFF
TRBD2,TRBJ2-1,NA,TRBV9,TGTGCCAGCAGCCTCGGGACTAGCGGACACTCCTACAATGAGCAGTTCTTC,CASSLGTSGHSYNEQFF